The entry that follows covers one T cell receptor beta chain sequence. Its target is not known. This record belongs to a study of CD8+ T cells in alopecia areata. Study-wide results and limits: Scalp specimens additionally yield sequences from normal skin's resident alphabeta T cells. Among the top 100, expanded CD8+ clones, as well as scalp clonality, were significantly decreased by tofacitinib. Patients shared TCRs less clearly than mice did, possibly for HLA-related reasons.

Isolated RNA was reverse transcribed into cDNA used as the sequencing template. Profiling relied on immunoSEQ multiplex PCR, and the TCRdb table lists in-frame clones only, not all of them. The sample holds 190,000 or so clones, 58% seen once. Per the germline V gene, CDR1 is SGHTA and CDR2 is FQGTGA. This CDR3 is 12 amino acids long. The germline V and J ends were trimmed by 1 base and 8 bases, with 5 bases remaining between them. Regarding treatment: oral pan-JAK inhibitor, 5-10 mg twice daily. Both CD4+ and CD8+ T cells were separated by sorting PBMCs. Sample: CD4+ T cells sorted from blood, taken at week 24, from a patient treated with tofacitinib. This sequence joins TRBV7-3 and TRBJ2-2; D is unresolved. This clonotype originated in a human donor with alopecia areata. Here the CDR3 DNA reads TGTGCCAGCAGCTTAATCCAGGGGGAGCTGTTTTTT. Translating gives CASSLIQGELFF.